Sequencing of this T cell receptor beta chain was carried out in a study of beta chain features in type 1 diabetes. Concerning this clone: What it recognizes is unknown.

Post-sort purity exceeded 98% for all sorted populations. Whole-study results and caveats: A definitive answer on HLA type influencing TCRB rearrangement was not reached here.

The germline V gene has CDR1 PRHDT and CDR2 FYEKMQ (reference sequence). The CDR3 is 12 residues long. Deletions cut 5 bases from V and 7 bases from J, with 12 bases between. Expressed TCRB transcripts were sequenced after all isolated RNA was converted to cDNA. Sequencing used immunoSEQ multiplex PCR; TCRdb keeps in-frame clones, though not all of them. The data contain a few hundred thousand clones, about 15% of them singletons. J is TRBJ2-7 and V is TRBV13; no reliable D call. Sequencing was performed on naive CD4+ T cells from blood. The sequence was obtained from a man in his thirties or forties in good health. The CDR3 bases are TGTGCCAGCAGCCCCTGGAACGGTGAGCAGTACGTC. It translates to CASSPWNGEQYV.